The 15 T cell receptor beta chains below were found in one sample sequenced in a study of CD4 T cells in relation to SARS-CoV-2 and coronaviruses. Their antigen targets remain unknown. Profiled with immunoSEQ multiplex PCR; TCRdb holds only in-frame clones, not every one. The sample shows around 24,000 clones, less than 80% of them seen only once. Unexposed donor CD4+ T cells date from about 2011-2018, before the COVID-19 pandemic. After approximately ten days of culture, CD4+ T cells were isolated. Sample: CD4+ T cells from PBMCs, cultured in vitro. The receptors come from a human donor in good health.

The chain carries TRBV25-1 and TRBJ1-2, with 8 bases that match TRBD1. CDR3 size: 14 residues. In germline, CDR1 is MGHDK, CDR2 SYGVNS. V lost 4 bases to trimming and J lost 2 bases; unmatched junction nucleotides: 3. The CDR3 region is CASSAPGGNYGYTF. The CDR3 bases are TGTGCCAGCAGTGCACCAGGGGGCAACTATGGCTACACCTTC.

This clone was counted only a few times. In DNA form, the CDR3 reads TGTGCCAGCCGCACTCTTTCCCCTGAAGCTTTCTTT. It translates to CASRTLSPEAFF. The chain carries TRBV6-6 and TRBJ1-1, with no clear D. V shed 8 bases and J shed 6 bases, with 13 bases lying between them. Germline lookup yields CDR1 MNHNY and CDR2 SVGAGI (reference sequence). The CDR3 contains 12 residues.

This clone showed up just a few times. The gene calls are TRBV29-1 and TRBJ2-5; TRBD2 matches 13 bases. Germline V lookup: CDR1 SQVTM, CDR2 ANQGSEA. Trimming removed 6 bases from V and 5 bases from J; junction bases left unmatched: 9. The CDR3 runs 15 residues. CDR3 sequence reads: CSVATSGRAGETQYF. DNA for the CDR3: TGCAGCGTCGCTACTAGCGGGAGGGCCGGGGAGACCCAGTACTTC.

This chain links TRBV11-2 with TRBJ2-3, with TRBD2 identical over 10 bases. The CDR3 is made up of 15 amino acids. Germline CDR1 reads SGHAT; CDR2 reads FQNNGV. V dropped 2 bases and J dropped 4; count of bases not matched to a gene: 3. Here the CDR3 reads CASSLLSGGADTQYF. CDR3 bases: TGTGCCAGCAGCTTATTAAGCGGGGGGGCAGATACGCAGTATTTT.

The rearrangement uses TRBV5-6 and TRBJ1-1; D gene unclear. Trimming took 0 bases from V and 1 from J, leaving 7 bases between them. CDR3 length: 14 residues. Germline V gives CDR1 SGHDT, CDR2 YYEEEE. CDR3 nucleotides: TGTGCCAGCAGCTTGGATACAGAGAACACTGAAGCTTTCTTT. This translates into CASSLDTENTEAFF.

V usage is TRBV7-2 and J usage is TRBJ1-2; 7 bases are a match to TRBD1. V gave up 10 bases and J gave up 0 bases; unmatched junction bases: 8. Per the germline V gene, CDR1 is SGHTA and CDR2 is FQGNSA. The CDR3 length is 14 residues. CDR3 region: CANTQGGSNYGYTF. The CDR3 nucleotides read TGTGCCAACACTCAGGGGGGTTCTAACTATGGCTACACCTTC.

The V call is TRBV5-1, the J call TRBJ1-4; 9 bases line up with TRBD1. Trimming removed 5 bases from V and 6 bases from J; junction bases left unmatched: 8. The CDR3 length is 15 residues. Germline V gene lookup returns CDR1 SGHRS and CDR2 YFSETQ. The CDR3 coding sequence is TGCGCCAGCAGAGTTCGACAGGGGGGGGATGAAAAACTGTTTTTT. It is translated as CASRVRQGGDEKLFF.

This clone appeared a single time. V gene TRBV11-2 combines with J gene TRBJ1-1; D remains unclear. Germline assignment: CDR1 SGHAT and CDR2 FQNNGV. Trimming took 1 base from V and 3 from J, leaving 12 bases between them. This CDR3 region has 15 residues. CDR3 in DNA: TGTGCCAGCAGCTTAGGAACGCGATTGGACACTGAAGCTTTCTTT. This encodes CASSLGTRLDTEAFF. The variable domain in full, with the rest retrieved from reference TRBV11-2 and TRBJ1-1, is EAGVAQSPRYKIIEKRQSVAFWCNPISGHATLYWYQQILGQGPKLLIQFQNNGVVDDSQLPKDRFSAERLKGVDSTLKIQPAKLEDSAVYLCASSLGTRLDTEAFFGQGTRLTVV.

V and J are TRBV5-8 and TRBJ2-1, with TRBD1 as a possible D gene (6 bases). Trimming pared 2 bases from V and 2 bases from J, leaving 11 bases between. The V gene's germline CDR1 is SGHTS and CDR2 YDEGEE. The CDR3 loop spans 15 amino acids. The CDR3 sequence is CASSFGAGAYNEQFF. CDR3 bases: TGTGCCAGCAGCTTTGGAGCAGGGGCCTACAATGAGCAGTTCTTC.

This rearrangement joins TRBV10-3 to TRBJ1-4; D perhaps matches TRBD1 (6 bases). The germline gives CDR1 ENHRY, CDR2 SYGVKD. This CDR3 spans 13 amino acids. V was trimmed by 3 bases and J by 12 bases, leaving 14 bases between them. The CDR3 reads CAISDPLWGQLFF. CDR3 DNA sequence: TGTGCCATCAGTGACCCCCTCTGGGGGCAACTGTTTTTT.

The J gene is TRBJ2-3, the V gene TRBV7-9; D unresolved. V lost 5 bases and J 1 base, leaving 13 bases between the germline ends. Germline V lookup: CDR1 SEHNR, CDR2 FQNEAQ (reference sequence). This CDR3 region has 15 residues. The CDR3: CASSPDRFRTDTQYF. The CDR3 bases are TGTGCCAGCAGCCCAGACCGTTTTCGCACAGATACGCAGTATTTT.

The V gene is TRBV27, the J gene TRBJ1-3; maybe TRBD1 (5 bases). V lost 4 bases, J lost 2 bases, and 12 bases lay in between. The germline V gene has CDR1 MNHEY and CDR2 SMNVEV (reference sequence). CDR3 length: 15 amino acids. CDR3 sequence (DNA): TGTGCCAGCAGTTGGTCAGCGGGGCCTGGAAACACCATATATTTT. Protein: CASSWSAGPGNTIYF.

The V call is TRBV29-1, the J call TRBJ2-7, with D unclear. The germline V gene encodes CDR1 SQVTM and CDR2 ANQGSEA. The CDR3 extends over 11 amino acids. V lost 4 bases and J 3 bases, leaving 7 bases between the germline ends. CDR3 nucleotides: TGCAGCGTTGCCCGTAGCTACGAGCAGTACTTC. Protein sequence: CSVARSYEQYF.

This clone appeared a single time. The V and J genes are TRBV7-9 and TRBJ1-4; D gene ambiguous. Trimming shortened V by 3 bases and J by 3 bases, and 8 bases separated the two germline ends. The CDR3 runs to 14 residues. Germline CDR1 SEHNR, CDR2 FQNEAQ (reference sequence). The CDR3 DNA reads TGTGCCAGCAGCTTTTCCGGGGCTAATGAAAAACTGTTTTTT. It translates to CASSFSGANEKLFF.

The chain uses TRBV3-1 (or the pseudogene TRBV3-2) and TRBJ2-5; perhaps TRBD2 as D (7 bases). Trimming took off 0 bases at V and 4 bases at J, with 12 bases between the two ends. Germline V gene lookup returns CDR1 LGHDT and CDR2 YNNKEL (reference sequence). This CDR3 is 15 amino acids long. CDR3 in DNA: TGTGCCAGCAGCCAAGAGGGAGGGGGTCGAGAGACCCAGTACTTC. Amino acids: CASSQEGGGRETQYF.